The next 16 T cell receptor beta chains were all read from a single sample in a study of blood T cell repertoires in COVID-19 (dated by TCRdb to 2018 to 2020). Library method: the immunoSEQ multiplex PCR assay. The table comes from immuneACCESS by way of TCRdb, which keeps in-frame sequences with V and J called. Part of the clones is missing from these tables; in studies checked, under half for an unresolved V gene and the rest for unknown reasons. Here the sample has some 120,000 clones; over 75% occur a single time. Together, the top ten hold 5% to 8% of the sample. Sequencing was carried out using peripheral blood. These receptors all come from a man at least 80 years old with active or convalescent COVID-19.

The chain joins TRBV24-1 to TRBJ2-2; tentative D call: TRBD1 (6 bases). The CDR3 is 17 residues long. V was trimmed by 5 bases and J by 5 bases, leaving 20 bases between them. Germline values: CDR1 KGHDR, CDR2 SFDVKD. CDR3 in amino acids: CATSVPSGRGGTGELFF. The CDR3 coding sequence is TGTGCCACCAGTGTCCCTTCGGGCAGGGGCGGGACCGGGGAGCTGTTTTTT.

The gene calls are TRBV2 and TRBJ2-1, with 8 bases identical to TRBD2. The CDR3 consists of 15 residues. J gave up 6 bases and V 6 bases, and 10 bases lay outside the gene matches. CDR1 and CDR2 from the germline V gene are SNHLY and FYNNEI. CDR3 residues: CASSSLAGRSNEQFF. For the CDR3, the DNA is TGTGCCAGCAGCTCCCTAGCGGGCCGTAGCAATGAGCAGTTCTTC.

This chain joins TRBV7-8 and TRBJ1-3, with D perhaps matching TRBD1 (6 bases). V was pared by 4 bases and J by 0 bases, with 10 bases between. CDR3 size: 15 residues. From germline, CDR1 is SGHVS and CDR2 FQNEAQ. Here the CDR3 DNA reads TGTGCCAGCAGCTCGGGGACAACCTCTGGAAACACCATATATTTT. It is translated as CASSSGTTSGNTIYF.

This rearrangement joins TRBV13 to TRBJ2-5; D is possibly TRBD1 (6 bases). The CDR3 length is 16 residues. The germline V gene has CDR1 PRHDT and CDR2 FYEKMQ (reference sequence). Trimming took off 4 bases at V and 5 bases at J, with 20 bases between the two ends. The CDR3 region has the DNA TGTGCCAGCAGCTCTCCCCAGACAGGTCGGTGGGAGACCCAGTACTTC. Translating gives CASSSPQTGRWETQYF. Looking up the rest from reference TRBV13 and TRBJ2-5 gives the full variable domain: AAGVIQSPRHLIKEKRETATLKCYPIPRHDTVYWYQQGPGQDPQFLISFYEKMQSDKGSIPDRFSAQQFSDYHSELNMSSLELGDSALYFCASSSPQTGRWETQYFGPGTRLLVL.

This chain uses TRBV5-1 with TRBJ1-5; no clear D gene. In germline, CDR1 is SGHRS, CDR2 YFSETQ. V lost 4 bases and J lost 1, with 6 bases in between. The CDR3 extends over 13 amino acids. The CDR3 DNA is TGCGCCAGCAGCGAGCGGAGCAATCAGCCCCAGCATTTT. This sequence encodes CASSERSNQPQHF.

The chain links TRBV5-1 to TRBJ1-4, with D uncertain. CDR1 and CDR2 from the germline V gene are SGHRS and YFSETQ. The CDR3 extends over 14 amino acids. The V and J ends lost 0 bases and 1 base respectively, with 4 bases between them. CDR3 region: CASSLAVTNEKLFF. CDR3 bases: TGCGCCAGCAGCTTGGCGGTAACTAATGAAAAACTGTTTTTT.

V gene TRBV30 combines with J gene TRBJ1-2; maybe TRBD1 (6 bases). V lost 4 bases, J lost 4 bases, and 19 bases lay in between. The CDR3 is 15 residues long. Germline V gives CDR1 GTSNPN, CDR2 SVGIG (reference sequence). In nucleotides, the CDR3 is TGTGCCTGGACCTCGACAGGTTACGCCTCCTATGGCTACACCTTC. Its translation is CAWTSTGYASYGYTF.

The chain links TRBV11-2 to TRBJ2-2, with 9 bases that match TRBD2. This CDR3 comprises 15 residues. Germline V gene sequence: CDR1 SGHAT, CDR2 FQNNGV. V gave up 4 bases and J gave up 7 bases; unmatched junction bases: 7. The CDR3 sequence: CASSSAGGPSGELFF. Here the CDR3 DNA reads TGTGCCAGCAGCTCGGCGGGGGGGCCTAGCGGGGAGCTGTTTTTT.

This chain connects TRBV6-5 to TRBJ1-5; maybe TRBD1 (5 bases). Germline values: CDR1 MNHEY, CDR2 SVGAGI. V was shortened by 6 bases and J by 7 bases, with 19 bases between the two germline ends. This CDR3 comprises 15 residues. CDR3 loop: CASSPSPRGLQPQHF. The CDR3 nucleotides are TGTGCCAGCAGCCCGAGTCCTAGGGGTCTACAGCCCCAGCATTTT.

The CDR3 loop is CASSLGFQGPDEQYF. CDR3 sequence (DNA): TGTGCCAGCAGCTTAGGTTTCCAGGGGCCCGACGAGCAGTACTTC. The chain couples TRBV7-3 to TRBJ2-7; a weak D match, TRBD1 (6 bases). This CDR3 is built from 15 residues. Germline loops: CDR1 SGHTA, CDR2 FQGTGA. The ends were cut back, 2 bases at V and 5 bases at J, with 16 bases in the middle. Drawing the rest from reference TRBV7-3 and TRBJ2-7, the complete variable domain is GAGVSQTPSNKVTEKGKYVELRCDPISGHTALYWYRQSLGQGPEFLIYFQGTGAADDSGLPNDRFFAVRPEGSVSTLKIQRTERGDSAVYLCASSLGFQGPDEQYFGPGTRLTVT.

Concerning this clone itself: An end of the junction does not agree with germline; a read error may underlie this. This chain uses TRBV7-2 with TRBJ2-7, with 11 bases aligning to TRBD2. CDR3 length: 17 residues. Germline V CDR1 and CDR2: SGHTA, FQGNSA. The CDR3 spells CASSLAPGQDRTSGPNF. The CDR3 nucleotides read TGTGCCAGCAGCTTAGCCCCTGGACAGGATAGGACTAGCGGGCCAAACTTC.

The CDR3 region is CASSLAGDYGYTF. CDR3 DNA sequence: TGTGCCAGCAGCTTGGCAGGGGACTATGGCTACACCTTC. V and J are TRBV5-4 and TRBJ1-2; D is perhaps TRBD1 (6 bases). The V end was cut by 0 bases, the J end by 3 bases, with 6 bases between. The CDR3 has 13 residues. Germline assignment: CDR1 SGHNT and CDR2 YYREEE (reference sequence).

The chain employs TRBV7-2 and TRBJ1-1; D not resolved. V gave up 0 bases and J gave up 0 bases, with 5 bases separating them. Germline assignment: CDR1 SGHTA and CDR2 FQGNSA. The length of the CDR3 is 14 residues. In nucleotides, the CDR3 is TGTGCCAGCAGCTTAGCTCCCATGAACACTGAAGCTTTCTTT. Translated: CASSLAPMNTEAFF. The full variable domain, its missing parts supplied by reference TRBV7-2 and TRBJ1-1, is GAGVSQSPSNKVTEKGKDVELRCDPISGHTALYWYRQSLGQGLEFLIYFQGNSAPDKSGLPSDRFSAERTGGSVSTLTIQRTQQEDSAVYLCASSLAPMNTEAFFGQGTRLTVV.

The DNA for the CDR3 is TGTGCCAGCAGCTTACAAACGGGGAATTCACCCCTCCACTTT. Encoded protein: CASSLQTGNSPLHF. The V and J genes are TRBV7-2 and TRBJ1-6; D is unclear. Trimming removed 2 bases at V and 7 bases at J, with 9 bases between. This CDR3 has 14 amino acids. Germline V gene data show CDR1 as SGHTA and CDR2 as FQGNSA.

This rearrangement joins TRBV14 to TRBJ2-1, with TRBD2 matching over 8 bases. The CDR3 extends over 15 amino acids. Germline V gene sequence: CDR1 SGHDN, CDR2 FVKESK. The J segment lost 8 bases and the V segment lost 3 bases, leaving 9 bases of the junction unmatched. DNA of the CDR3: TGTGCCAGCAGCCACGGGCCTAGCGGGTACGATGAGCAGTTCTTC. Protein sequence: CASSHGPSGYDEQFF.

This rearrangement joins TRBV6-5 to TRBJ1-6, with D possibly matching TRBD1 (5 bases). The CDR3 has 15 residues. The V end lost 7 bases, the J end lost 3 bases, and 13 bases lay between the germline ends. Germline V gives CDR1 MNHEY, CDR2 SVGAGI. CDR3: CASNLRTHYNSPLHF. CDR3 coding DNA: TGTGCCAGCAATTTGAGGACACACTATAATTCACCCCTCCACTTT.